This TCR beta chain was captured by sequencing in a study of OX40 agonist ivuxolimab in advanced cancers. Repertoires were generated with immunoSEQ multiplex PCR, while TCRdb's copy carries only in-frame clones and drops some. The repertoire holds tens of thousands of clones, with about 90% as singletons. Trimming cost V 2 bases and J 6 bases; bases outside gene matches: 2. The CDR3 has 15 residues. Germline loops: CDR1 KGHSH, CDR2 LQKENI. Details on this clone: The target antigen is unknown.

Study conclusions and caveats: Some of the lowest clonal expansion was seen in partial responders at 0.1-3.0 mg/kg. Among T cells, CD8+ cells averaged more expanded clones than CD4+ cells.

The sample in question was CD4+ or CD8+ T cells sorted from blood, obtained in a trial of the OX40 agonist ivuxolimab. This receptor was obtained from an adult with an advanced solid tumor such as melanoma, head and neck, liver or kidney cancer. The chain is built from TRBV18 and TRBJ1-6, with 9 bases matching TRBD1. CDR3 nucleotides: TGTGCCAGCTCACCAGGGACAGGGTCTAATTCACCCCTCCACTTT. Residues: CASSPGTGSNSPLHF.